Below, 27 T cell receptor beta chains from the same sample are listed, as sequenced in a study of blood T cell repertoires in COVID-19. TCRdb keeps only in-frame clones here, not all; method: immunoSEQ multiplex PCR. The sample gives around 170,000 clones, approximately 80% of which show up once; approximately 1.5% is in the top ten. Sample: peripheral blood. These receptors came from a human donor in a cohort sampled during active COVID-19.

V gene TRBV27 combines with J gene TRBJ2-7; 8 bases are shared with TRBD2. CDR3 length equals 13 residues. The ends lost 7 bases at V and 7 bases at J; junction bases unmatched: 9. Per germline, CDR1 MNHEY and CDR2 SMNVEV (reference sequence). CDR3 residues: CASTPGAGDEQYF. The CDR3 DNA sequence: TGTGCCAGCACCCCTGGAGCGGGAGATGAGCAGTACTTC.

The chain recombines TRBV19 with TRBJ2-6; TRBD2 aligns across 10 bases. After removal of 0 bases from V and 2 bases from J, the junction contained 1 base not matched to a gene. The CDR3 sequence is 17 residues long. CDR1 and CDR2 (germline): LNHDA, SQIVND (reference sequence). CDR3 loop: CASSIEGLAPGANVLTF. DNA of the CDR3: TGTGCCAGTAGTATAGAGGGACTAGCGCCTGGGGCCAACGTCCTGACTTTC. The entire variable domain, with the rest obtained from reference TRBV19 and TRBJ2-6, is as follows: DGGITQSPKYLFRKEGQNVTLSCEQNLNHDAMYWYRQDPGQGLRLIYYSQIVNDFQKGDIAEGYSVSREKKESFPLTVTSAQKNPTAFYLCASSIEGLAPGANVLTFGAGSRLTVL.

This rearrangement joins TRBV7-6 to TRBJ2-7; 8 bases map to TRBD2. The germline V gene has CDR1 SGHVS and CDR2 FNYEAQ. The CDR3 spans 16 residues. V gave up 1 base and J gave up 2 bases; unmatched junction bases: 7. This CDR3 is CASSLEGTGGTYEQYF. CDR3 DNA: TGTGCCAGCAGCTTAGAGGGCACGGGGGGGACCTACGAGCAGTACTTC.

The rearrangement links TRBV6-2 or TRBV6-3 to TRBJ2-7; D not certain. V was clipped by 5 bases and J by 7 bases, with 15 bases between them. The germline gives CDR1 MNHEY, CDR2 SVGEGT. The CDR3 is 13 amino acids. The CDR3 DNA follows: TGTGCCAGCAGTCCGACACCCATATGGGAGCAGTACTTC. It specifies CASSPTPIWEQYF.

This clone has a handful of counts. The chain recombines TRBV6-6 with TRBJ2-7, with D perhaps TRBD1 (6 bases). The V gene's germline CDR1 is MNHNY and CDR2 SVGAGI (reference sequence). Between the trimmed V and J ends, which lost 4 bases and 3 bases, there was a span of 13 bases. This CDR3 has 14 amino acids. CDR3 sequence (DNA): TGTGCCAGCAGTTGGGAGACAGGAAGCTACGAGCAGTACTTC. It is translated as CASSWETGSYEQYF.

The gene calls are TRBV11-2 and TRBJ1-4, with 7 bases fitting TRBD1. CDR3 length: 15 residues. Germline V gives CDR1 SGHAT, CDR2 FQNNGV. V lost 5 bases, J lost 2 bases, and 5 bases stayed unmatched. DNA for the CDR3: TGTGCCAGCAGCCCAGACAGGGTGACTAATGAAAAACTGTTTTTT. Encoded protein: CASSPDRVTNEKLFF.

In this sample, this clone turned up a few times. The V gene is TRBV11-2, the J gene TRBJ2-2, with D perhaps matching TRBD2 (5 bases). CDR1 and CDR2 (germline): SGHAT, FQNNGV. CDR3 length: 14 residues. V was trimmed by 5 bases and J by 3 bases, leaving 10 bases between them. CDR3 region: CASSLVRDTGELFF. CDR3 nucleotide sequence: TGTGCCAGCAGCCTAGTGAGGGACACCGGGGAGCTGTTTTTT.

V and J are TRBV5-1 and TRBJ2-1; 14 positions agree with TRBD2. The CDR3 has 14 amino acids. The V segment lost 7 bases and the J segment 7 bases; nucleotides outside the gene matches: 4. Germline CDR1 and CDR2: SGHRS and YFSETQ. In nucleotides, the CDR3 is TGCGCCAGCGGGACTAGCGGGGGAGGGAATGAGCAGTTCTTC. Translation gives CASGTSGGGNEQFF.

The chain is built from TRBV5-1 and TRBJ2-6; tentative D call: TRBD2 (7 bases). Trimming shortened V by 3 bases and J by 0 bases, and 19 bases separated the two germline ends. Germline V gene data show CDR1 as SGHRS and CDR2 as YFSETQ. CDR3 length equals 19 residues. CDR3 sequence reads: CASSSSGGGEFSGANVLTF. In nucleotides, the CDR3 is TGCGCCAGCAGCTCCAGTGGGGGGGGCGAGTTCTCTGGGGCCAACGTCCTGACTTTC.

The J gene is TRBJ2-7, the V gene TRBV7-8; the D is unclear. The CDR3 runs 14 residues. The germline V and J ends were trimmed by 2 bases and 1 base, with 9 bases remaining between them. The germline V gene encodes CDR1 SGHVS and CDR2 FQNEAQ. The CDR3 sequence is CASSLTQESYEQYF. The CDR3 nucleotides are TGTGCCAGCAGCTTAACTCAGGAATCCTACGAGCAGTACTTC.

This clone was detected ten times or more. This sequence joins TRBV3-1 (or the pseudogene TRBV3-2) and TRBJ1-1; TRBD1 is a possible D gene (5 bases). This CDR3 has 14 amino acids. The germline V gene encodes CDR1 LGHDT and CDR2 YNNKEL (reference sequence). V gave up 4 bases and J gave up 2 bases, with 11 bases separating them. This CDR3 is CASSRNQGNTEAFF. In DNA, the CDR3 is TGTGCCAGCAGCCGAAACCAGGGTAACACTGAAGCTTTCTTT.

DNA for the CDR3: TGTGCCAGCAGCCCGGAATTGGGGCGCTACGAGCAGTACTTC. This encodes CASSPELGRYEQYF. This chain links TRBV7-9 with TRBJ2-7; TRBD1 might be the D (5 bases). CDR3 length: 14 amino acids. The ends were cut back, 5 bases at V and 3 bases at J, with 14 bases in the middle. Germline-derived CDR1 and CDR2 are SEHNR and FQNEAQ (reference sequence). Full variable domain (rest looked up from reference TRBV7-9 and TRBJ2-7): DTGVSQNPRHKITKRGQNVTFRCDPISEHNRLYWYRQTLGQGPEFLTYFQNEAQLEKSRLLSDRFSAERPKGSFSTLEIQRTEQGDSAMYLCASSPELGRYEQYFGPGTRLTVT.

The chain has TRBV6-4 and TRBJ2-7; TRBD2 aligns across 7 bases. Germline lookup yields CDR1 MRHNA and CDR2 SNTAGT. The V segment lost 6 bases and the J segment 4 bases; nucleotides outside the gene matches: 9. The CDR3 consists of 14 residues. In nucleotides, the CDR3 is TGTGCCAGCAGCGCCGAAGCGGGACCTTACGAGCAGTACTTC. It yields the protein CASSAEAGPYEQYF.

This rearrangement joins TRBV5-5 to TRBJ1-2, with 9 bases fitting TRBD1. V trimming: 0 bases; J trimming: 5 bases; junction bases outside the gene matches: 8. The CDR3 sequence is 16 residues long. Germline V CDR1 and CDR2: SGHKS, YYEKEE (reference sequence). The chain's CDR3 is CASSLDRGRVRYGYTF. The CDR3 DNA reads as TGTGCCAGCAGCTTGGACAGGGGGCGCGTTAGGTATGGCTACACCTTC. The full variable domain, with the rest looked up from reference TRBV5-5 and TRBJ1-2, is DAGVTQSPTHLIKTRGQQVTLRCSPISGHKSVSWYQQVLGQGPQFIFQYYEKEERGRGNFPDRFSARQFPNYSSELNVNALLLGDSALYLCASSLDRGRVRYGYTFGSGTRLTVV.

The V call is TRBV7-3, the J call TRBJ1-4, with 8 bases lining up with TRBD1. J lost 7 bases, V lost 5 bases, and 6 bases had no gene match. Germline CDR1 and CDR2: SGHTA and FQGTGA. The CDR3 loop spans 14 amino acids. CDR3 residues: CASSPGGLSEKLFF. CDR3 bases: TGTGCCAGCAGCCCAGGGGGCCTAAGTGAAAAACTGTTTTTT.

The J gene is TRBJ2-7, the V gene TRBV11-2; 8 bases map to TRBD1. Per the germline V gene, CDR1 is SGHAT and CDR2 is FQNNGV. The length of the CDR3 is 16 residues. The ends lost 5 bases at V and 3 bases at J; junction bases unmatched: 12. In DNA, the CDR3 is TGTGCCAGCAGCCCACTCCAGGGGGCGTCTAACTACGAGCAGTACTTC. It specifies CASSPLQGASNYEQYF.

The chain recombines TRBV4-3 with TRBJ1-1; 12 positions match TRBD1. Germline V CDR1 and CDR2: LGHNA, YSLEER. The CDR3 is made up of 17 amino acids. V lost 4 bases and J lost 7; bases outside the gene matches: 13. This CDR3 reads CASSRVGQGAGRSEAFF. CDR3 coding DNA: TGCGCCAGCAGCCGAGTGGGACAGGGGGCAGGACGGAGTGAAGCTTTCTTT.

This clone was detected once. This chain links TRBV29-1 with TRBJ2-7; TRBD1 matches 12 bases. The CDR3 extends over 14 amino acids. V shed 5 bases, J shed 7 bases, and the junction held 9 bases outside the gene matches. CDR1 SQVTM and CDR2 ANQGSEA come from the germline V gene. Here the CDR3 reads CSVRRGTGGREQYF. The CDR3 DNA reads TGCAGCGTTAGGAGGGGGACAGGGGGCAGGGAGCAGTACTTC.

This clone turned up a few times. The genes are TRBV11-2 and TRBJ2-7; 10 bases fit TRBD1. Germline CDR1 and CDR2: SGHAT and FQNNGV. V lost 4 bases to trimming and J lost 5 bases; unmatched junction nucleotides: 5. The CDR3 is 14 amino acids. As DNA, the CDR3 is TGTGCCAGCAGCTCGGGACAGGGGATACACGAGCAGTACTTC. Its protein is CASSSGQGIHEQYF.

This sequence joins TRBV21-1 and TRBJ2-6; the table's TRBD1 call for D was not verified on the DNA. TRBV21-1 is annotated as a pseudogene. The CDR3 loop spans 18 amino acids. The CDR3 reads CASSVGANSTSGANVLTF. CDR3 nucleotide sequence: TGTGCCAGCAGCGTAGGGGCCAATAGTACTTCTGGGGCCAACGTCCTGACTTTC.

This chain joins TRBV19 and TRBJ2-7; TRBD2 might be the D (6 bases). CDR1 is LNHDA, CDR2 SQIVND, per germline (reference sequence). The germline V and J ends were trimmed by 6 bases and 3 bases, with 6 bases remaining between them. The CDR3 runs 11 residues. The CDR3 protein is CASRGGYEQYF. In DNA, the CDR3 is TGTGCCAGTAGGGGGGGCTACGAGCAGTACTTC.

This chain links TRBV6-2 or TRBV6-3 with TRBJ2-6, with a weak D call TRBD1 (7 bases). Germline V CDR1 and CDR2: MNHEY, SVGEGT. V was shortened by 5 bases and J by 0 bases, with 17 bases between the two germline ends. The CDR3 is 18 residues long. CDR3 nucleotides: TGTGCCAGCAGTGGGGGAGGACAGGACCACTCTGGGGCCAACGTCCTGACTTTC. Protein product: CASSGGGQDHSGANVLTF.

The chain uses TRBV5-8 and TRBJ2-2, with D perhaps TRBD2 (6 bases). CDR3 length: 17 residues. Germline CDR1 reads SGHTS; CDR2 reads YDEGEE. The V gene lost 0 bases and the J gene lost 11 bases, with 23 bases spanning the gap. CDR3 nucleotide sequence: TGTGCCAGCAGCTTGGTGGCGGGGCCGACTGCGTTTTTAGAGCTGTTTTTT. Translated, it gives CASSLVAGPTAFLELFF. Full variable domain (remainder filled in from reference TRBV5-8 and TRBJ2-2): EAGVTQSPTHLIKTRGQQATLRCSPISGHTSVYWYQQALGLGLQFLLWYDEGEERNRGNFPPRFSGRQFPNYSSELNVNALELEDSALYLCASSLVAGPTAFLELFFGEGSRLTVL.

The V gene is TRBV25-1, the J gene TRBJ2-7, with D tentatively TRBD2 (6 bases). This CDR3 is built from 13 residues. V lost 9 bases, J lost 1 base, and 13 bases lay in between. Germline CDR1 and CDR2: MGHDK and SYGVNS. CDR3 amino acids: CASGGEASYEQYF. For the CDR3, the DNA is TGTGCCAGTGGCGGGGAGGCGTCCTACGAGCAGTACTTC.

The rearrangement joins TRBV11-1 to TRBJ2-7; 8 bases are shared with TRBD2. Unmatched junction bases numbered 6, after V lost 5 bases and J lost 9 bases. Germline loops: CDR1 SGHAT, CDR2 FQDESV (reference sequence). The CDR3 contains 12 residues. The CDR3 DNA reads TGTGCCAGCAGCCACACTAGCGGCGGGCAGTACTTC. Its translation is CASSHTSGGQYF.

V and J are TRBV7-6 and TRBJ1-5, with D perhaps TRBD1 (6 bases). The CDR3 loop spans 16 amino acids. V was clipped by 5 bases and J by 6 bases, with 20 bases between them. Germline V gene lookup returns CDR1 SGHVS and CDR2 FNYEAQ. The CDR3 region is CASSPEGGLNSQPQHF. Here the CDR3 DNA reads TGTGCCAGCAGCCCTGAGGGGGGGCTCAATAGTCAGCCCCAGCATTTT.

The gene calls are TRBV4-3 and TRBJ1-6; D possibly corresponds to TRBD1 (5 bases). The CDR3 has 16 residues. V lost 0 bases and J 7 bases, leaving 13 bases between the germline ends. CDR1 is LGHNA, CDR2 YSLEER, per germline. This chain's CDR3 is CASSQDGIRVNSPLHF. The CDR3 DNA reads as TGCGCCAGCAGCCAAGATGGGATCAGGGTGAATTCACCCCTCCACTTT.